Sequencing of this TCR beta chain was carried out in a study of cytomegalovirus exposure and HLA in healthy donors. Study information: Findings of an earlier analysis included some 120 million unique TCR beta sequences from roughly 190 million T cells. Within an early data release were tens of millions of unique TCRs drawn from HLA-typed donors. Study results and limitations: Immune exposure was documented only through CMV serostatus. The study recorded around 160 TCR beta chains that were cytomegalovirus-associated.

The CDR3 is 16 residues long. The J segment lost 0 bases and the V segment lost 4 bases, leaving 6 bases of the junction unmatched. CDR1 is PRHDT, CDR2 FYEKMQ, per germline (reference sequence). A note on this clone: Antigen unknown.

The PCR had 60 Vbeta and 13 Jbeta primers. TCRdb keeps only in-frame clones here, not all; method: immunoSEQ multiplex PCR. The repertoire holds under 100,000 clones, with over 70% as singletons. This TCR was sampled from a man aged 40-50 years in good health and CMV-seronegative. The sample consisted of PBMCs. The chain recombines TRBV13 with TRBJ1-2; 9 bases map to TRBD1. The CDR3 is CASSWTGASANYGYTF. CDR3 nucleotides: TGTGCCAGCAGCTGGACAGGGGCCTCAGCTAACTATGGCTACACCTTC.